This entry features one TCR beta chain sequence. The antigen is unknown. This record comes from a study of radiation and T cells in renal cell carcinoma. Time point described: baseline pretreatment blood. Documented treatment: 15 Gy SBRT to primary tumor, nephrectomy 4 weeks later. This renal cell carcinoma was of the clear cell type. Broader study findings: No pretreatment tumor biopsies were available for baseline clonotypes.

Per the germline V gene, CDR1 is LGHNT and CDR2 is FRNRAP. CDR3 length: 14 amino acids. Trimming at V came to 6 bases and at J to 4 bases, leaving 5 bases not matched to a gene. Repertoires were generated with immunoSEQ multiplex PCR, while TCRdb's copy carries only in-frame clones and drops some. Of about 50,000 clones in the sample, roughly four fifths were seen once. J is TRBJ2-5 and V is TRBV12-5, with TRBD1 matching 10 bases. This receptor was identified in a woman in her 70s with renal cell carcinoma. The sequencing used blood, collected from a patient whose treatment included radiotherapy and nephrectomy. The CDR3 coding sequence is TGTGCTAGTGGCAGGGACAGGGGAAGAGAGACCCAGTACTTC. Its protein is CASGRDRGRETQYF.